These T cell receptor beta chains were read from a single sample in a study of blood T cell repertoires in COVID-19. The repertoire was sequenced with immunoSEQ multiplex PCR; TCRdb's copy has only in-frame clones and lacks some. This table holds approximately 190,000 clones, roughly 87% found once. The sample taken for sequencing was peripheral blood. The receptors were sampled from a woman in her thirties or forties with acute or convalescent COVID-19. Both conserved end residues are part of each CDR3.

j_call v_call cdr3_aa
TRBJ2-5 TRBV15 CATSSRGGETQYF
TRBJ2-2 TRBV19 CASSIQALSTGELFF
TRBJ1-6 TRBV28 CASSFLDSRHSPLHF
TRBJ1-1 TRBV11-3 CASSAGTAEAFF
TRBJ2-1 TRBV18 CASSPGAASGGAYNEQFF
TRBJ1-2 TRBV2 CASRGGQEGNYGYTF
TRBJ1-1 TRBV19 CASSIRPENTEAFF
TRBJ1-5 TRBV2 CASSSTGNQPQHF
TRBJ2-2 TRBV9 CASSFRTSGGSTNTGELFF
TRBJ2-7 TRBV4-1 CASSQDNRGRYEQYF
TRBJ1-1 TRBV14 CASSTQRGVVGTEAFF
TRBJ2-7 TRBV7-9 CAGGSGGQVGEQYF
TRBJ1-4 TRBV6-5 CASSQTWDSEKLFF
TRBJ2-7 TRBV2 CASSGPGGPENEQYF
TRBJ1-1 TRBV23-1 CASSQSAGTAMNTEAFF
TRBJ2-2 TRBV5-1 CASSSGLAVNTGELFF
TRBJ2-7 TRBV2 CASSSTANYEQYF
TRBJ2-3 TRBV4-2 CASSPRAEDTQYF
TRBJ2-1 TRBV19 CASSIRLYNEQFF
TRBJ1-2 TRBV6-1 CASSEAASYGYTF
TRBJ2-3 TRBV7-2 CASSLVVSTDTQYF
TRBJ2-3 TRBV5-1 CASGRSGTGDMGYF
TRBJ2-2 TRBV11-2 CASSLALYTGELFF
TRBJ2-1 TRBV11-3 CASSAAGTGSPAEQFF
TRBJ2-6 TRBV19 CASTFTDSGANVLTF
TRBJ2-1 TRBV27 CASSQGQGAGSYNEQFF
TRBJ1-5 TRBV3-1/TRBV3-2 CASSHSGRGNQPQHF
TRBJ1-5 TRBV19 CASSITAWQPQHF
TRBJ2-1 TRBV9 CASSVGLAGQNEQFF
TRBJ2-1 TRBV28 CASSLWASGSYNEQFF
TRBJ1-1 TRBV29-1 CSVVRDMNTEAFF
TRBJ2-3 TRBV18 CASSDMAGDTQYF
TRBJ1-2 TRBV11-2 CASSFTGEGNYGYTF
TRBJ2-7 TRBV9 CASSVGTGAYEQYF
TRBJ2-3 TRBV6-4 CASSDSGGGTTDTQYF
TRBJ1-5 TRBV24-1 CATSDLSFVTANRPQHF
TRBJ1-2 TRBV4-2 CASSPGTGGSYGYTF
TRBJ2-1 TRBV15 CATSRGRASEYEQFF
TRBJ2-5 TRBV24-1 CATSDPGTGDAETQYF
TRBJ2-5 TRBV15 CATSRDYRVGRETQYF
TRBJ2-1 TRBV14 CASSLGLVSNEQFF
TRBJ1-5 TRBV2 CASSEGQVSNQPQHF
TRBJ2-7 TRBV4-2 CASSHETGSVHEQYF
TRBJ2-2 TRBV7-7 CASSPGQGAGGELFF
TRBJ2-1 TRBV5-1 CASSFGLAGGYNEQFF
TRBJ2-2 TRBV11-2 CASSPRDYITGELFF
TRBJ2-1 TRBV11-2 CASSFIGQGAYNEQFF
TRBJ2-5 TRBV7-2 CASSLAASGGKTQYF
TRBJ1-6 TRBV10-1 CASSESAETAYNSPLHF
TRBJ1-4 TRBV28 CASRGQRYEKLFF
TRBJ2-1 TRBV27 CASSPGTGPYNEQFF
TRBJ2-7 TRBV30 CACGGKIYEQYF
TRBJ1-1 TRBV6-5 CASSYEVNTEAFF
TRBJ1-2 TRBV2 CASSDFWDKGGYTF
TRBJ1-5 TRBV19 CASSPKRAQPQHF
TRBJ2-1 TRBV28 CASSSYYEQFF
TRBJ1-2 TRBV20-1 CSASEEVYGYTF
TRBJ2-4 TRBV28 CASSLAASSLGKNIQYF
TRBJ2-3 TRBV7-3 CASSSTGADTQYF